Listed below are T cell receptor beta chains from one sample, sequenced in a study of identical twins. TCRdb called the 5' RACE reads again in MiXCR, with one record for every CDR3 protein. The table lists 200,000 to 250,000 distinct CDR3 sequences, 6% to 9% of them singletons. These data also formed part of another study, on yellow fever vaccine responses in identical twins.

The sequenced sample was memory (CD45RO+) T cells sorted from blood. The receptors were gathered from a woman between 18 and 29 years old in good health. The CDR3 runs from the conserved cysteine through the conserved F or W. The D gene is left open where the match is weak. A clone size is listed for some rows: how often the clone was seen (once, few, many), or a class if it is expanded.

>TRBJ1-2|TRBV7-9|many|TRBD1
CASSPPTGGYGYTF
TGTGCCAGCAGCCCCCCCACAGGGGGCTATGGCTACACCTTC
>TRBJ1-2|TRBV15|many|TRBD1
CATSRGPGGGYGYTF
TGTGCCACCAGCAGAGGTCCAGGGGGAGGGTATGGCTACACCTTC
>TRBJ2-7|TRBV9|NA|NA
CASSVGPGLEQYF
TGTGCCAGCAGCGTAGGACCCGGTCTCGAGCAGTACTTC
>TRBJ2-1|TRBV4-2|NA|TRBD2
CASSSQTSGGSEQFF
TGTGCCAGCAGCTCCCAGACTAGCGGGGGATCTGAGCAGTTCTTC
>TRBJ2-1|TRBV20-1|NA|NA
CSALTDSYNEQFF
TGCAGTGCCTTGACAGATTCCTACAATGAGCAGTTCTTC
>TRBJ1-3|TRBV28|many|TRBD1
CASSLSDRSGNTIYF
TGTGCCAGCAGTTTATCGGACAGGTCTGGAAACACCATATATTTT
>TRBJ2-1|TRBV7-2|few|NA
CASSLVRPRGGNEQFF
TGTGCCAGCAGCTTAGTTCGGCCGCGGGGAGGCAATGAGCAGTTCTTC
>TRBJ2-1|TRBV24-1|many|NA
CATSESSYNEQFF
TGTGCCACCAGTGAGAGCTCCTACAATGAGCAGTTCTTC
>TRBJ2-1|TRBV5-1|NA|TRBD1
CAGSSQGEAYNEQFF
TGCGCCGGCAGCTCCCAGGGGGAAGCCTACAATGAGCAGTTCTTC
>TRBJ2-7|TRBV6-1|NA|TRBD2
CASSRTSNPYEQYF
TGTGCCAGCAGCCGGACTAGCAATCCCTACGAGCAGTACTTC
>TRBJ2-7|TRBV4-1|NA|TRBD2
CATTRGDEQYF
TGCGCCACGACGCGGGGGGACGAGCAGTACTTC
>TRBJ2-5|TRBV11-2|NA|TRBD2
CASSSSTGTSREAKETQYF
TGTGCCAGCAGCTCATCCACCGGGACTAGCCGCGAAGCTAAAGAGACCCAGTACTTC
>TRBJ2-7|TRBV7-2|few|TRBD2
CASGLTSGSSYEQYF
TGTGCCAGCGGCCTGACTAGCGGGAGCTCCTACGAGCAGTACTTC
>TRBJ2-3|TRBV6-5|few|NA
CASSYYLTGDTQYF
TGTGCCAGCAGTTACTATTTAACAGGGGATACGCAGTATTTT
>TRBJ1-2|TRBV3-1|many|TRBD1
CASSQTGGGGYTF
TGTGCCAGCAGCCAGACAGGGGGCGGTGGCTACACCTTC
>TRBJ2-5|TRBV4-3|many|TRBD2
CASSQDRAGGTQYF
TGCGCCAGCAGCCAAGATCGGGCGGGAGGGACCCAGTACTTC
>TRBJ1-5|TRBV12-3/TRBV12-4|many|NA
CASATLSNQPQHF
TGTGCCAGCGCGACTCTTAGCAATCAGCCCCAGCATTTT
>TRBJ2-5|TRBV12-3/TRBV12-4|many|NA
CASSGGRTGQETQYF
TGTGCCAGCAGTGGGGGCCGGACTGGCCAAGAGACCCAGTACTTC
>TRBJ2-5|TRBV3-1|few|NA
CASSHTGWGRETQYF
TGTGCCAGCAGCCATACCGGGTGGGGGAGAGAGACCCAGTACTTC
>TRBJ2-1|TRBV7-2|many|TRBD2
CASSLSAGGRNEQFF
TGTGCCAGCAGCTTATCAGCGGGAGGGCGAAATGAGCAGTTCTTC
>TRBJ2-5|TRBV7-9|many|TRBD1
CASSPTGGFGETQYF
TGTGCCAGCAGCCCGACAGGGGGGTTCGGGGAGACCCAGTACTTC
>TRBJ1-2|TRBV20-1|NA|NA
CSVRGGYGYTF
TGCAGTGTGAGAGGGGGCTATGGCTACACCTTC
>TRBJ2-5|TRBV11-2|few|TRBD2
CASSRLLAGGSGTQYF
TGTGCCAGCAGCCGACTCCTAGCGGGGGGCTCGGGGACCCAGTACTTC
>TRBJ2-3|TRBV3-1|many|TRBD2
CASSRLIRTSGLSTDTQYF
TGTGCCAGCAGCCGGCTGATAAGGACTAGCGGGTTAAGCACAGATACGCAGTATTTT
>TRBJ2-7|TRBV19|few|NA
CASSIFPGQYYEQYF
TGTGCCAGTAGTATCTTCCCGGGACAATACTACGAGCAGTACTTC
>TRBJ1-1|TRBV6-2/TRBV6-3|many|NA
CASSYRAVTEAFF
TGTGCCAGCAGTTACAGGGCGGTTACTGAAGCTTTCTTT